These 16 T cell receptor beta chains were sequenced from one sample in a study of blood T cell repertoires in COVID-19. Only in-frame clones appear in the TCRdb table, and some are missing; sequencing was by immunoSEQ multiplex PCR. The sample contains some 150,000 clones, 89% of which appear only once. The source material was PBMCs or T cells enriched from blood (not recorded which). The receptors derive from a woman younger than 35 who had recovered from COVID-19.

The genes are TRBV18 and TRBJ1-1, with 7 nucleotides matching TRBD1. Per the germline V gene, CDR1 is KGHSH and CDR2 is LQKENI. Unmatched junction bases numbered 9, after V lost 2 bases and J lost 3 bases. This CDR3 contains 16 residues. The CDR3 reads CASSPERTGVYTEAFF. The CDR3 bases are TGTGCCAGCTCACCAGAGAGAACAGGGGTTTACACTGAAGCTTTCTTT.

This clone occurred once. The rearrangement joins TRBV6-5 to TRBJ2-3; TRBD1 agrees at 8 bases. CDR1 MNHEY and CDR2 SVGAGI come from the germline V gene. V gave up 7 bases and J gave up 6 bases; unmatched junction bases: 6. The CDR3 consists of 13 residues. The CDR3 nucleotides are TGTGCCAGCAAGGCAGGGACAGGTGATACGCAGTATTTT. The encoded protein is CASKAGTGDTQYF.

V usage is TRBV7-9 and J usage is TRBJ1-2, with a weak D call TRBD1 (5 bases). This CDR3 has 15 residues. Germline assignment: CDR1 SEHNR and CDR2 FQNEAQ (reference sequence). Trimming removed 4 bases at V and 1 base at J, with 13 bases between. CDR3 sequence: CASSSGGALNYGYTF. The CDR3 bases are TGTGCCAGCAGCTCAGGTGGGGCGCTTAACTATGGCTACACCTTC.

The rearrangement joins TRBV27 to TRBJ1-6; D unresolved. Trimming took 3 bases from V and 6 from J, leaving 12 bases between them. This CDR3 comprises 15 residues. Germline V gene data show CDR1 as MNHEY and CDR2 as SMNVEV (reference sequence). The CDR3 is CASSFTPGFNSPLHF. The CDR3 DNA reads as TGTGCCAGCAGTTTTACGCCGGGTTTTAATTCACCCCTCCACTTT.

As for this clone: One junction end does not reproduce the germline sequence, and a read error may be involved. The chain employs TRBV19 and TRBJ2-1; TRBD2 aligns across 7 bases. Germline values: CDR1 LNHDA, CDR2 SQIVND (reference sequence). The CDR3 length is 14 residues. The CDR3 nucleotides read TGTGCCAGTAGCATAGCGGGTTCCTACAATGAGCAGTTCTTC. Amino acid sequence: CASSIAGSYNEQFF.

V and J are TRBV15 and TRBJ2-2; TRBD1 matches at 7 bases. CDR3 length equals 17 residues. Trimming at V came to 8 bases and at J to 3 bases, leaving 15 bases not matched to a gene. CDR1 and CDR2 (germline): LNHNV, YYDKDF (reference sequence). The CDR3 loop is CATSSGETGLDTGELFF. As DNA, the CDR3 is TGTGCCACCTCTTCCGGCGAGACAGGGCTTGACACCGGGGAGCTGTTTTTT. Combining the CDR3 with reference TRBV15 and TRBJ2-2 gives the whole variable domain DAMVIQNPRYQVTQFGKPVTLSCSQTLNHNVMYWYQQKSSQAPKLLFHYYDKDFNNEADTPDNFQSRRPNTSFCFLDIRSPGLGDTAMYLCATSSGETGLDTGELFFGEGSRLTVL.

The rearrangement links TRBV5-1 to TRBJ1-5; 9 bases agree with TRBD1. Per germline, CDR1 SGHRS and CDR2 YFSETQ. The CDR3 consists of 16 residues. The V gene end was trimmed by 0 bases and the J gene end by 6 bases; junction bases not matched to a gene: 7. The CDR3 bases are TGCGCCAGCAGCTTGGCCGGGACAGGGTTAAGTCAGCCCCAGCATTTT. It translates to CASSLAGTGLSQPQHF.

The chain joins TRBV6-2 or TRBV6-3 to TRBJ2-2; possibly TRBD2 for D (6 bases). The CDR3 runs to 14 residues. CDR1 is MNHEY and CDR2 is SVGEGT in the germline V gene. V lost 0 bases, J lost 7 bases, and 9 bases lay in between. The CDR3 region has the DNA TGTGCCAGCAGTTACTCCCTCGGGGGCGGGGAGCTGTTTTTT. It encodes CASSYSLGGGELFF.

This chain links TRBV28 with TRBJ2-6; no firm D call. Per germline, CDR1 MDHEN and CDR2 SYDVKM. CDR3 length: 12 residues. V lost 8 bases and J lost 2, with 4 bases in between. The CDR3 here is CASRAGANVLTF. The CDR3 coding sequence is TGTGCCAGCCGTGCTGGGGCCAACGTCCTGACTTTC.

The chain employs TRBV5-8 and TRBJ2-7; 10 positions match TRBD1. Germline V gene sequence: CDR1 SGHTS, CDR2 YDEGEE. The trim removed 1 base at V and 5 bases at J, leaving 12 bases unmatched. CDR3 length: 17 residues. CDR3 protein: CASSLRGHRDRGHEQYF. CDR3 DNA sequence: TGTGCCAGCAGCTTGAGGGGGCACCGGGACAGGGGCCACGAGCAGTACTTC. The complete variable domain, with remaining parts taken from reference TRBV5-8 and TRBJ2-7, reads EAGVTQSPTHLIKTRGQQATLRCSPISGHTSVYWYQQALGLGLQFLLWYDEGEERNRGNFPPRFSGRQFPNYSSELNVNALELEDSALYLCASSLRGHRDRGHEQYFGPGTRLTVT.

This clone has a single count. CDR3 protein: CASSQAGTGGSSGEQFF. The CDR3 nucleotides read TGTGCCAGCAGCCAAGCTGGGACAGGGGGCTCCTCGGGTGAGCAGTTCTTC. This chain links TRBV3-1 (or the pseudogene TRBV3-2) with TRBJ2-1, with 12 bases identical to TRBD1. The CDR3 consists of 17 residues. Germline-derived CDR1 and CDR2 are LGHDT and YNNKEL (reference sequence). The V gene end was trimmed by 1 base and the J gene end by 9 bases; junction bases not matched to a gene: 10.

In DNA, the CDR3 is TGTGCCAGCAGAGCGAACACTGAAGCTTTCTTT. Translated: CASRANTEAFF. This chain joins TRBV27 and TRBJ1-1; D is undetermined. In germline, CDR1 is MNHEY, CDR2 SMNVEV (reference sequence). The CDR3 covers 11 residues. V was cut by 6 bases and J by 1 base, with 3 bases left in between.

This sequence joins TRBV11-1 and TRBJ2-1; the D gene is possibly TRBD2 (7 bases). The CDR3 has 12 amino acids. With 6 bases removed from V and 7 bases from J, the gap between germline ends came to 10 bases. CDR1 and CDR2 (germline): SGHAT, FQDESV (reference sequence). The chain's CDR3 is CASRRGGNEQFF. In DNA, the CDR3 is TGTGCCAGCAGGAGGGGGGGAAATGAGCAGTTCTTC.

Concerning this clone: The same CDR3 arises from other DNA sequences in this sample as well. The CDR3 DNA sequence: TGTGCCAGCAACTCTAACTATGGCTACACCTTC. It codes for CASNSNYGYTF. J is TRBJ1-2 and V is TRBV28; D unclear. This CDR3 is 11 amino acids long. The germline V and J ends were trimmed by 7 bases and 0 bases, with 3 bases remaining between them. Germline V lookup: CDR1 MDHEN, CDR2 SYDVKM.

This rearrangement joins TRBV28 to TRBJ1-3; D remains unclear. The V end lost 7 bases, the J end lost 0 bases, and 19 bases lay between the germline ends. Germline V gene lookup returns CDR1 MDHEN and CDR2 SYDVKM. The CDR3 sequence is 17 residues long. This CDR3 reads CASNPTRLADSGNTIYF. DNA for the CDR3: TGTGCCAGCAACCCCACCCGCCTGGCCGACTCTGGAAACACCATATATTTT.

The chain joins TRBV4-3 to TRBJ2-3, with TRBD1 identical over 11 bases. Germline V gives CDR1 LGHNA, CDR2 YSLEER. V shed 4 bases, J shed 2 bases, and the junction held 8 bases outside the gene matches. This CDR3 spans 17 amino acids. This chain's CDR3 is CASSLRPGQGATDTQYF. Written as DNA, the CDR3 is TGCGCCAGCAGCCTAAGACCCGGACAGGGGGCCACAGATACGCAGTATTTT.